The entry below gives a single T cell receptor (beta chain) sequence along with its context. This record belongs to a study of blood T cell repertoires in COVID-19. Some clones are missing from TCRdb's copy, which holds only in-frame ones; the method was immunoSEQ multiplex PCR. The data hold 350,000 to 400,000 clones, with around 89% observed a single time. This receptor was obtained from a man younger than 30 who had recovered from COVID-19. The sample was PBMCs or T cells enriched from blood (not recorded which).

In DNA form, the CDR3 reads TGTGCCAGCAGCCCCTTTCTAGCGGGGGTCACAGATACGCAGTATTTT. Encoded protein: CASSPFLAGVTDTQYF. The rearrangement links TRBV7-2 to TRBJ2-3; 10 nucleotides align to TRBD2. V shed 5 bases, J shed 2 bases, and the junction held 7 bases outside the gene matches. The CDR3 contains 16 residues. From germline, CDR1 is SGHTA and CDR2 FQGNSA.